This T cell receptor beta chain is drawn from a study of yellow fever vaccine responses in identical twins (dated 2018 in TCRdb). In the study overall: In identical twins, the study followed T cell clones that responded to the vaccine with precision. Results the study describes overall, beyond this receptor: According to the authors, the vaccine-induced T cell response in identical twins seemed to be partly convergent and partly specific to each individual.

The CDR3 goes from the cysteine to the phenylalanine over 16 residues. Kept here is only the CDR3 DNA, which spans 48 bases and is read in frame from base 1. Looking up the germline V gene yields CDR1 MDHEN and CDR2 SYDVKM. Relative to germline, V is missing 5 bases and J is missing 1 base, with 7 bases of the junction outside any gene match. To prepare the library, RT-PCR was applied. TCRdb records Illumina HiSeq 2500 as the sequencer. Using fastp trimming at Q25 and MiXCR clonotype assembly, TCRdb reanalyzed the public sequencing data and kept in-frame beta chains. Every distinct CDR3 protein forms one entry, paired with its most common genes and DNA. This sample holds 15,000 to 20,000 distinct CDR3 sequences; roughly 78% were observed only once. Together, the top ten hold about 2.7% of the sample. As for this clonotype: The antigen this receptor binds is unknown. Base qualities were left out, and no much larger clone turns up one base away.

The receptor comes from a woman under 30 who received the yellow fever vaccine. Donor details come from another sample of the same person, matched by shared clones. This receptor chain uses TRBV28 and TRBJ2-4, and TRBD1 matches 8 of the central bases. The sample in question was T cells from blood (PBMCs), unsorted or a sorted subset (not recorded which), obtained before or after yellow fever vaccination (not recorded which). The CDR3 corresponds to CASSPPTGAAKNIQYF. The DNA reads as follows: TGTGCCAGCAGTCCCCCGACAGGGGCGGCCAAAAACATTCAGTACTTC.